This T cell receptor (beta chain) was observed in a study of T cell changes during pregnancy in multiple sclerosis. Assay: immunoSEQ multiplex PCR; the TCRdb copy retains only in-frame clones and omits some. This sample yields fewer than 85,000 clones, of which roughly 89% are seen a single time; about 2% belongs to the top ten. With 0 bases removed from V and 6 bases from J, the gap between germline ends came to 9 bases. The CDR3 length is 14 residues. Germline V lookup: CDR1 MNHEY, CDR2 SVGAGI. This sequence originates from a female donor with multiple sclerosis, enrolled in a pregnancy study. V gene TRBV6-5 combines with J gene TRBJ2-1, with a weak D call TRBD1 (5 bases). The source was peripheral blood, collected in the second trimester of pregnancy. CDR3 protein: CASSYSKGANEQFF. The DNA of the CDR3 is TGTGCCAGCAGTTACTCGAAAGGGGCCAATGAGCAGTTCTTC.